The rows below give T cell receptor beta chains drawn from one sample of a study of OX40 agonist ivuxolimab in advanced cancers. Assay used: immunoSEQ multiplex PCR; TCRdb lists only in-frame clones, some missing. The sample shows tens of thousands of clones, about 90% of them seen only once. Sequencing used CD4+ or CD8+ T cells sorted from blood, obtained in a trial of the OX40 agonist ivuxolimab. These receptors all stem from an adult with an advanced solid tumor such as melanoma, head and neck, liver or kidney cancer. CDR3s include the opening cysteine and the closing phenylalanine or tryptophan. Each record gives: V gene, clone size, J gene, D gene, CDR3 protein, CDR3 DNA. A D gene is named only where the DNA matches it firmly. Clone size is stated in some rows and not others, as once, few, many or a class when expanded.

V: TRBV5-6
size: .
J: TRBJ2-1
D: .
CDR3: CASSLVAGAYNEQFF
DNA: TGTGCCAGCAGCTTGGTGGCAGGGGCTTACAATGAGCAGTTCTTC

V: TRBV11-2
size: .
J: TRBJ2-3
D: TRBD1
CDR3: CASSLPDRGTDTQYF
DNA: TGTGCCAGCAGCTTACCGGACAGGGGCACAGATACGCAGTATTTT

V: TRBV11-2
size: medium-sized
J: TRBJ1-2
D: .
CDR3: CASSPTVNYGYTF
DNA: TGTGCCAGCAGCCCAACTGTGAACTATGGCTACACCTTC

V: TRBV27
size: .
J: TRBJ1-1
D: .
CDR3: CASSLRGSGSDTEAFF
DNA: TGTGCCAGCAGTTTAAGAGGGTCGGGGTCGGACACTGAAGCTTTCTTT

V: TRBV7-9
size: once
J: TRBJ2-7
D: .
CDR3: CASSLDGYYEQYF
DNA: TGTGCCAGCAGCTTAGACGGGTACTACGAGCAGTACTTC

V: TRBV5-6
size: .
J: TRBJ2-7
D: .
CDR3: CASSFSETMTYEQYF
DNA: TGTGCCAGCAGCTTCTCAGAGACTATGACCTACGAGCAGTACTTC

V: TRBV28
size: .
J: TRBJ2-7
D: TRBD2
CDR3: CASSLLAGVEEQYF
DNA: TGTGCCAGCAGTTTGCTAGCGGGAGTGGAGGAGCAGTACTTC

V: TRBV11-2
size: once
J: TRBJ2-7
D: .
CDR3: CASSLASSYEQYF
DNA: TGTGCCAGCAGCTTAGCCAGCTCCTACGAGCAGTACTTC

V: TRBV5-4
size: .
J: TRBJ1-2
D: TRBD1
CDR3: CASSFLTLTPTGGSGYTF
DNA: TGTGCCAGCAGCTTCCTAACGTTAACCCCGACAGGGGGATCTGGCTACACCTTC

V: TRBV12-2
size: few
J: TRBJ1-4
D: .
CDR3: CASRLLVRGDTTNEKLFF
DNA: TGTGCAAGTCGCCTACTTGTACGAGGGGACACAACTAATGAAAAACTGTTTTTT

V: TRBV7-9
size: .
J: TRBJ2-5
D: TRBD1
CDR3: CASSPGNRGTQYF
DNA: TGTGCCAGCAGCCCGGGAAACAGGGGGACCCAGTACTTC

V: TRBV4-3
size: large
J: TRBJ1-3
D: .
CDR3: CASSPLGGNTIYF
DNA: TGCGCCAGCAGCCCTCTAGGTGGAAACACCATATATTTT

V: TRBV11-3
size: .
J: TRBJ1-1
D: TRBD1
CDR3: CASSGTGHGTEAFF
DNA: TGTGCCAGCAGCGGGACAGGGCATGGCACTGAAGCTTTCTTT

V: TRBV4-1
size: .
J: TRBJ2-1
D: TRBD2
CDR3: CASSQEPGLDNEQFF
DNA: TGCGCCAGCAGCCAAGAACCGGGACTAGACAATGAGCAGTTCTTC

V: TRBV7-8
size: .
J: TRBJ1-2
D: .
CDR3: CASSATQGALYGYTF
DNA: TGTGCCAGCAGCGCAACTCAGGGAGCCCTCTATGGCTACACCTTC

V: TRBV6-4
size: .
J: TRBJ2-3
D: TRBD1
CDR3: CASSATGGTDTQYF
DNA: TGTGCCAGCAGTGCGACAGGGGGCACAGATACGCAGTATTTT

V: TRBV7-9
size: .
J: TRBJ2-5
D: TRBD1
CDR3: CASNPGTGLQETQYF
DNA: TGTGCCAGCAATCCTGGGACAGGCCTTCAAGAGACCCAGTACTTC

V: TRBV28
size: .
J: TRBJ1-1
D: .
CDR3: CASSLYGGLGTEAFF
DNA: TGTGCCAGCAGTTTGTATGGGGGGCTCGGCACTGAAGCTTTCTTT

V: TRBV27
size: .
J: TRBJ1-5
D: .
CDR3: CASRRGEDNQPQHF
DNA: TGTGCCAGTAGGAGGGGGGAAGACAATCAGCCCCAGCATTTT

V: TRBV6-1
size: .
J: TRBJ2-7
D: .
CDR3: CASGSHSSYEQYF
DNA: TGTGCCAGCGGTTCACACTCCTCCTACGAGCAGTACTTC

V: TRBV5-8
size: .
J: TRBJ2-5
D: TRBD2
CDR3: CASSRGGLAEETQYF
DNA: TGTGCCAGCAGCCGGGGCGGACTAGCGGAAGAGACCCAGTACTTC

V: TRBV15
size: .
J: TRBJ1-3
D: .
CDR3: CATSRDLGDGNTIYF
DNA: TGTGCCACCAGCAGAGATCTGGGGGACGGAAACACCATATATTTT

V: TRBV5-8
size: .
J: TRBJ2-4
D: TRBD1
CDR3: CASSPRTGQAKNIQYF
DNA: TGTGCCAGCAGCCCGAGGACAGGGCAAGCCAAAAACATTCAGTACTTC

V: TRBV7-6
size: .
J: TRBJ2-1
D: TRBD1
CDR3: CASSFGTGENEQFF
DNA: TGTGCCAGCAGCTTCGGGACAGGGGAAAATGAGCAGTTCTTC

V: TRBV27
size: .
J: TRBJ2-7
D: .
CDR3: CASGWGAIYEQYF
DNA: TGTGCCAGCGGGTGGGGGGCGATCTACGAGCAGTACTTC

V: TRBV5-8
size: .
J: TRBJ1-2
D: .
CDR3: CASSLVAADGYTF
DNA: TGTGCCAGCAGCTTGGTGGCAGCGGATGGCTACACCTTC

V: TRBV11-2
size: .
J: TRBJ2-3
D: .
CDR3: CASSSALATQYF
DNA: TGTGCCAGCAGCTCGGCCTTGGCTACGCAGTATTTT

V: TRBV28
size: .
J: TRBJ2-2
D: .
CDR3: CASSWAFANTGELFF
DNA: TGTGCCAGCAGTTGGGCTTTCGCGAACACCGGGGAGCTGTTTTTT

V: TRBV4-3
size: once
J: TRBJ2-1
D: .
CDR3: CASSPRTGGRNEQFF
DNA: TGCGCCAGCAGCCCGCGGACTGGAGGCAGAAATGAGCAGTTCTTC

V: TRBV4-2
size: .
J: TRBJ2-1
D: .
CDR3: CASSPGASGVRMNEQFF
DNA: TGTGCCAGCAGCCCGGGGGCCAGCGGGGTCCGGATGAATGAGCAGTTCTTC

V: TRBV7-9
size: .
J: TRBJ2-1
D: .
CDR3: CASSGGRDGYNEQFF
DNA: TGTGCCAGCAGCGGCGGCAGGGACGGCTACAATGAGCAGTTCTTC

V: TRBV9
size: .
J: TRBJ1-5
D: .
CDR3: CASNKEGGSNQPQHF
DNA: TGTGCCAGCAACAAAGAAGGGGGGAGCAATCAGCCCCAGCATTTT

V: TRBV29-1
size: .
J: TRBJ1-2
D: .
CDR3: CSHSSARGANYGYTF
DNA: TGCAGCCACTCCTCGGCTCGGGGAGCGAACTATGGCTACACCTTC

V: TRBV7-9
size: .
J: TRBJ2-2
D: .
CDR3: CASSFSAELFF
DNA: TGTGCCAGCAGCTTTTCGGCGGAGCTGTTTTTT

V: TRBV7-2
size: .
J: TRBJ2-3
D: TRBD1
CDR3: CASSFRDRVVTDTQYF
DNA: TGTGCCAGCAGCTTTAGGGACAGGGTTGTTACAGATACGCAGTATTTT

V: TRBV27
size: .
J: TRBJ2-7
D: TRBD2
CDR3: CASSSGLTAYEQYF
DNA: TGTGCCAGCAGCTCGGGACTAACCGCCTACGAGCAGTACTTC

V: TRBV6-6
size: .
J: TRBJ2-2
D: .
CDR3: CASSYSLGAGELFF
DNA: TGTGCCAGCAGTTACTCCCTAGGCGCCGGGGAGCTGTTTTTT

V: TRBV7-3
size: .
J: TRBJ1-2
D: .
CDR3: CASSLVGQEGGYTF
DNA: TGTGCCAGCAGCTTAGTAGGTCAGGAGGGTGGCTACACCTTC

V: TRBV9
size: .
J: TRBJ2-3
D: TRBD2
CDR3: CASSGNRLAGETDTQYF
DNA: TGTGCCAGCAGCGGTAATAGACTAGCGGGAGAGACAGATACGCAGTATTTT

V: TRBV6-5
size: .
J: TRBJ2-7
D: .
CDR3: CASSYSGGHYEQYF
DNA: TGTGCCAGCAGTTACTCCGGCGGGCACTACGAGCAGTACTTC

V: TRBV6-5
size: .
J: TRBJ2-7
D: .
CDR3: CASSWDWSYEQYF
DNA: TGTGCCAGCAGCTGGGATTGGTCCTACGAGCAGTACTTC

V: TRBV5-6
size: .
J: TRBJ2-5
D: .
CDR3: CASSLSGVETQYF
DNA: TGTGCCAGCAGCTTGTCAGGGGTGGAGACCCAGTACTTC

V: TRBV29-1
size: .
J: TRBJ2-2
D: TRBD1
CDR3: CSVEKGAVGGTGELFF
DNA: TGCAGCGTTGAAAAGGGGGCGGTCGGCGGAACCGGGGAGCTGTTTTTT

V: TRBV15
size: .
J: TRBJ2-1
D: TRBD1
CDR3: CATRDSGGRNEQFF
DNA: TGTGCCACCAGGGATTCAGGGGGCCGGAATGAGCAGTTCTTC

V: TRBV6-5
size: .
J: TRBJ2-7
D: TRBD2
CDR3: CASSVFSGSSYEQYF
DNA: TGTGCCAGCAGTGTTTTTAGCGGGAGCTCCTACGAGCAGTACTTC

V: TRBV27
size: .
J: TRBJ1-1
D: TRBD1
CDR3: CASSWASGTGNEVTEAFF
DNA: TGTGCCAGCAGTTGGGCATCGGGGACAGGGAACGAAGTAACTGAAGCTTTCTTT

V: TRBV7-3
size: .
J: TRBJ2-3
D: TRBD2
CDR3: CASSLSHPRLAPRDTQYF
DNA: TGTGCCAGCAGCCTATCCCACCCAAGACTAGCACCGCGAGATACGCAGTATTTT

V: TRBV9
size: .
J: TRBJ2-7
D: TRBD2
CDR3: CASSVFLAGGEHEQYF
DNA: TGTGCCAGCAGCGTATTCCTAGCGGGAGGTGAGCACGAGCAGTACTTC

V: TRBV29-1
size: medium-sized
J: TRBJ1-1
D: .
CDR3: CSVEEGFSNTEAFF
DNA: TGCAGCGTTGAGGAAGGGTTCTCGAACACTGAAGCTTTCTTT

V: TRBV6-1
size: .
J: TRBJ1-1
D: .
CDR3: CASSEAWGSTEAFF
DNA: TGTGCCAGCAGTGAAGCATGGGGAAGCACTGAAGCTTTCTTT

V: TRBV27
size: .
J: TRBJ2-5
D: .
CDR3: CASSLGGRETQYF
DNA: TGTGCCAGCAGTTTGGGGGGCAGAGAGACCCAGTACTTC

V: TRBV7-9
size: once
J: TRBJ2-3
D: .
CDR3: CASSPHLRRADTQYF
DNA: TGTGCCAGCAGCCCCCACTTGAGGAGGGCAGATACGCAGTATTTT

V: TRBV2
size: .
J: TRBJ2-7
D: TRBD1
CDR3: CASSAGQGAYEQYF
DNA: TGTGCCAGCAGTGCTGGACAGGGGGCTTACGAGCAGTACTTC

V: TRBV9
size: .
J: TRBJ2-7
D: TRBD2
CDR3: CASSVADSGTYEQYF
DNA: TGTGCCAGCAGCGTAGCGGATAGCGGGACCTACGAGCAGTACTTC

V: TRBV27
size: .
J: TRBJ2-5
D: .
CDR3: CASSLRGDPMGRGRETQYF
DNA: TGTGCCAGCAGTTTAAGAGGGGACCCTATGGGCCGAGGGCGGGAGACCCAGTACTTC

V: TRBV5-6
size: .
J: TRBJ2-7
D: TRBD1
CDR3: CASSPGTGLREQYF
DNA: TGTGCCAGCAGCCCAGGGACAGGCCTCCGGGAGCAGTACTTC

V: TRBV4-1
size: once
J: TRBJ2-7
D: .
CDR3: CASSPYGGSYEQYF
DNA: TGCGCCAGCAGTCCGTATGGGGGGAGCTACGAGCAGTACTTC